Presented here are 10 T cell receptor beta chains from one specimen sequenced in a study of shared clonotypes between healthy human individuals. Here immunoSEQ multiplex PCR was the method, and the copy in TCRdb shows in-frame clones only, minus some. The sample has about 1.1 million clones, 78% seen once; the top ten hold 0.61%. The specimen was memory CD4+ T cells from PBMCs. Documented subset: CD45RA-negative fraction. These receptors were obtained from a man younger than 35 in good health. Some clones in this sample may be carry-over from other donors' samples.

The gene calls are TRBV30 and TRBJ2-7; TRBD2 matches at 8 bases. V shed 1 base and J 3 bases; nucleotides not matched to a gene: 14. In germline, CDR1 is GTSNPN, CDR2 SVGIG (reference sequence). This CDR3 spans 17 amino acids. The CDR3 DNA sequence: TGTGCCTGGAGTGGGTCGGGAGGGCCTCAATCTATCTACGAGCAGTACTTC. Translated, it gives CAWSGSGGPQSIYEQYF.

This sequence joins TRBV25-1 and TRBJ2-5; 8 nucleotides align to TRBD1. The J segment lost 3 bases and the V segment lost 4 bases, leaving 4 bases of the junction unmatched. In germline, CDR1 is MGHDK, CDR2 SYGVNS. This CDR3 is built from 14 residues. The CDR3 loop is CASSGSGGEETQYF. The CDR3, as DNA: TGTGCCAGCAGTGGTTCAGGGGGCGAAGAGACCCAGTACTTC.

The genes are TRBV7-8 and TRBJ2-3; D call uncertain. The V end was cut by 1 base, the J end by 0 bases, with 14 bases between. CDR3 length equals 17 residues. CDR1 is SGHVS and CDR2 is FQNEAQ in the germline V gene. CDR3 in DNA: TGTGCCAGCAGCTTAGTAGGTGGCCGGGTGAGCACAGATACGCAGTATTTT. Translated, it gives CASSLVGGRVSTDTQYF.

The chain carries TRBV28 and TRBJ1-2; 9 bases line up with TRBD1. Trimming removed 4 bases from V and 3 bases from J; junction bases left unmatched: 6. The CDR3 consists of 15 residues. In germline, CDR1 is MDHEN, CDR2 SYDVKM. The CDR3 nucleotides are TGTGCCAGCAGTTACAGGGGGCACTTTGACTATGGCTACACCTTC. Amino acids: CASSYRGHFDYGYTF.

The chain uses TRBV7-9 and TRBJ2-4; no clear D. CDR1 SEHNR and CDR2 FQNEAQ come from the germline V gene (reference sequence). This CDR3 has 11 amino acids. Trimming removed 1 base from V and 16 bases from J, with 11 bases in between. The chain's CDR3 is CASSLGGTVYF. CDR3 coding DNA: TGTGCCAGCAGCTTAGGCGGTACCGTCTACTTC. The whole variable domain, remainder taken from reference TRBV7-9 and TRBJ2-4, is DTGVSQNPRHKITKRGQNVTFRCDPISEHNRLYWYRQTLGQGPEFLTYFQNEAQLEKSRLLSDRFSAERPKGSFSTLEIQRTEQGDSAMYLCASSLGGTVYFGAGTRLSVL.

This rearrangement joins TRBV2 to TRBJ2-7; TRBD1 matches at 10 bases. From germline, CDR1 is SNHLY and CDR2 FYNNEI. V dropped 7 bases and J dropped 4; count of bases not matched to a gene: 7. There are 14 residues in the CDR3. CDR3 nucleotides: TGTGCCAGCACCAGACAGGGGGCTCTATACGAGCAGTACTTC. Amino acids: CASTRQGALYEQYF.

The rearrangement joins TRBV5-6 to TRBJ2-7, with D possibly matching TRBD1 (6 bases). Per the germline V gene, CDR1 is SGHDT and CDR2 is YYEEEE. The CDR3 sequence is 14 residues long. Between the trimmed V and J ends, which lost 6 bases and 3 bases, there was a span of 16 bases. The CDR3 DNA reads TGTGCCAGCATCCGCGGACAGCGAGACTACGAGCAGTACTTC. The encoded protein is CASIRGQRDYEQYF.

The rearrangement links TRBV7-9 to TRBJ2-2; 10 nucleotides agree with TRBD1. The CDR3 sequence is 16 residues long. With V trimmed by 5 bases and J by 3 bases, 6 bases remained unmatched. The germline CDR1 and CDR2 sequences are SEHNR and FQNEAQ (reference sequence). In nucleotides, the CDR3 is TGTGCCAGCAGCCCGACAGGGGGCAAGGACACCGGGGAGCTGTTTTTT. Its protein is CASSPTGGKDTGELFF.

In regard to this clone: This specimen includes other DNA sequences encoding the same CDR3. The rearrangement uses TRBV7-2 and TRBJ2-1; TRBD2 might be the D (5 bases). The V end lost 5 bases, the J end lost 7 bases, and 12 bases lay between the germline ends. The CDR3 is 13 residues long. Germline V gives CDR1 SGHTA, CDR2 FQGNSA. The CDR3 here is CASSRGLANEQFF. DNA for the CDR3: TGTGCCAGCAGCCGGGGTCTTGCTAATGAGCAGTTCTTC.

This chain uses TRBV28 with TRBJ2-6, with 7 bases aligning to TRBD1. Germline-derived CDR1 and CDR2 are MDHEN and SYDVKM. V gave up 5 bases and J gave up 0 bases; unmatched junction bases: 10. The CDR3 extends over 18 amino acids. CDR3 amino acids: CASSETGQPYSGANVLTF. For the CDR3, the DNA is TGTGCCAGCAGTGAGACGGGACAGCCTTACTCTGGGGCCAACGTCCTGACTTTC. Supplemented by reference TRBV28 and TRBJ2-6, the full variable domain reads DVKVTQSSRYLVKRTGEKVFLECVQDMDHENMFWYRQDPGLGLRLIYFSYDVKMKEKGDIPEGYSVSREKKERFSLILESASTNQTSMYLCASSETGQPYSGANVLTFGAGSRLTVL.